A selection of T cell receptor beta chains follows, all from one sample in a study of Ad26.COV2.S vaccination and SARS-CoV-2 variants. TCRdb's table, derived via immunoSEQ multiplex PCR, lists solely in-frame clones and lacks some. Among about 350,000 clones listed, 70% to 90% were seen once. Sequenced material: peripheral blood, taken in a trial of Ad26.COV2.S vaccine versus placebo. The origin of the receptors is a person aged 18-60 years who received the Ad26.COV2.S COVID-19 vaccine or a placebo. Each CDR3 is given with its conserved first and last residue. The D gene is left open where the match is weak. Only part of the rows carry a size: once, few, many, or a class if the clone is expanded.

abundance	v_gene	j_gene	d_gene	CDR3aa	CDR3nt
-	TRBV30	TRBJ2-5	-	CAWSGTAESQETQYF	TGTGCCTGGAGTGGGACAGCTGAAAGCCAAGAGACCCAGTACTTC
-	TRBV28	TRBJ1-6	-	CASSHREKNSPLHF	TGTGCCAGCAGCCACAGGGAAAAAAATTCACCCCTCCACTTT
many	TRBV5-6	TRBJ2-2	-	CASSLTGHTGELFF	TGTGCCAGCAGTTTGACAGGTCACACCGGGGAGCTGTTTTTT
-	TRBV18	TRBJ2-1	TRBD1	CASSLDREEQFF	TGTGCCAGCTCACTGGACAGGGAGGAGCAGTTCTTC
few	TRBV19	TRBJ2-1	-	CASSIGAQGSNEQFF	TGTGCCAGTAGTATAGGCGCACAGGGTTCCAATGAGCAGTTCTTC
-	TRBV5-1	TRBJ2-7	TRBD1	CASSLYAGGPSYEQYF	TGCGCCAGCAGCTTGTACGCAGGGGGCCCCTCCTACGAGCAGTACTTC
-	TRBV5-6	TRBJ2-5	-	CASSEVDRKETQYF	TGTGCCAGCAGCGAAGTCGACAGGAAAGAGACCCAGTACTTC
once	TRBV4-2	TRBJ2-7	TRBD2	CASSQRLAGGFSSYEQYF	TGTGCCAGCAGCCAAAGACTAGCGGGGGGGTTCAGCTCCTACGAGCAGTACTTC
-	TRBV19	TRBJ1-2	-	CASSPWTQRRDGYTF	TGTGCCAGTAGTCCATGGACACAACGGAGGGATGGCTACACCTTC
-	TRBV6-2/TRBV6-3	TRBJ1-1	TRBD1	CASSLTGGVTEAFF	TGTGCCAGCAGTCTTACAGGGGGGGTAACTGAAGCTTTCTTT
once	TRBV20-1	TRBJ1-2	-	CSATGGSDYTF	TGCAGTGCTACCGGGGGGTCGGACTACACCTTC